This entry lists 7 T cell receptor beta chains sequenced from one sample in a study of tumor and adjacent non-tumor tissue in lung cancer. The library came from three nested PCR rounds adapted from ARM-PCR protocols. One entry per CDR3 protein, called by TCRdb with MiXCR from the multiplex PCR reads. The sample carries about 120,000 distinct CDR3 sequences, 75% to 90% recorded once. This sample's RNA came from whole unsorted tissue. Sequenced material: lung tumor tissue. The receptors here all came from a man aged 70-80 years with non-small cell lung cancer.

This clonotype was found once. One junction end does not reproduce the germline sequence, and a read error may be involved. This chain connects TRBV6-6 to TRBJ2-7, with 10 bases matching TRBD1. The CDR3 is made up of 18 amino acids. Germline CDR1 MNHNY, CDR2 SVGAGI (reference sequence). This CDR3 is CASSFRGTGALVKYEQYF. Written as DNA, the CDR3 is TGTGCCAGTAGTTTTAGGGGGACAGGGGCTCTAGTTAAATATGAGCAGTACTTC.

With regard to this clonotype: A junction boundary mismatches the germline segment, possibly from a read error. The CDR3 loop reads CSVEVSSALTKNTQYF. As DNA, the CDR3 is TGCAGCGTTGAAGTATCGTCCGCGCTAACCAAAAACACTCAGTACTTC. The rearrangement links TRBV29-1 to TRBJ2-4; D is ambiguous. Germline loops: CDR1 SQVTM, CDR2 ANQGSEA. The CDR3 spans 16 residues. The full variable domain, with the rest looked up from reference TRBV29-1 and TRBJ2-4, is SAVISQKPSRDICQRGTSLTIQCQVDSQVTMMFWYRQQPGQSLTLIATANQGSEATYESGFVIDKFPISRPNLTFSTLTVSNMSPEDSSIYLCSVEVSSALTKNTQYFGAGTRLSVL.

Concerning this clonotype: Likely a read error: the CDR3 ends without its conserved phenylalanine or tryptophan. The DNA is left out, because the CDR3 cannot be placed on it with certainty; the CDR3 is given as TCRdb lists it. The rearrangement links TRBV7-8 to TRBJ2-5; the D call in the table, TRBD1, was not verified against the DNA. With termini counted, the CDR3 has 17 amino acids. Germline V gene sequence: CDR1 SGHVS, CDR2 FQNEAQ. The CDR3 loop is CASSLPSSGTGGETKYI.

In its sample, this clonotype was seen a few times. At one boundary the junction diverges from the germline segment, which might be a read error. The rearrangement joins TRBV28 to TRBJ1-1; D not certain. The length of the CDR3 is 15 residues. CDR1 and CDR2 (germline): MDHEN, SYDVKM. CDR3 in DNA: TGTGTCAGCAGTTTATGGCCCAGTTACTACACCGAAGCTTTCTTT. Translated: CVSSLWPSYYTEAFF.

This clonotype is categorized as medium-sized (0.01 to 0.1%). This chain joins TRBV4-3 and TRBJ2-1; 7 nucleotides agree with TRBD2. The V and J ends lost 3 bases and 4 bases, in that order; junction bases with no gene match: 6. CDR1 is LGHNA and CDR2 is YSLEER in the germline V gene. CDR3 length: 15 amino acids. DNA of the CDR3: TGCGCCAGCAGCCACAGACTAGCAGATTACAATGAGCAGTTCTTC. Translating gives CASSHRLADYNEQFF.

The chain recombines TRBV6-5 with TRBJ2-6; D unresolved. CDR1 is MNHEY, CDR2 SVGAGI, per germline. V was cut by 4 bases and J by 7 bases, with 14 bases left in between. This CDR3 region has 15 residues. This CDR3 reads CASSSPAVGANVLTF. The CDR3 DNA reads TGTGCCAGCAGTTCTCCGGCGGTTGGAGCCAACGTCCTGACTTTC.

Notes on this clonotype: Given the absence of the conserved phenylalanine or tryptophan at the CDR3 end, a read error is likely. This chain connects TRBV29-1 to TRBJ2-4; D remains unclear. This CDR3 contains 13 residues. V was trimmed by 8 bases and J by 6 bases, leaving 17 bases between them. Germline values: CDR1 SQVTM, CDR2 ANQGSEA. This CDR3 is CSIAGEVRNIQYL. CDR3 DNA sequence: TGCAGCATTGCTGGAGAGGTTAGAAACATTCAGTACTTG.